What follows are 8 T cell receptor beta chains derived from one specimen sequenced in a study of cytomegalovirus exposure and HLA in healthy donors. The PCR made use of 60 Vbeta and 13 Jbeta primers. The table came from immunoSEQ multiplex PCR; TCRdb's copy has only in-frame clones and leaves some out. The data hold 150,000 to 200,000 clones, with around 78% observed a single time. Sequenced input: PBMCs. Source of these receptors: a middle-aged man in good health and CMV-seronegative.

This chain connects TRBV4-1 to TRBJ2-3; a weak D match, TRBD2 (6 bases). The CDR3 totals 15 residues. Germline loops: CDR1 MGHRA, CDR2 YSYEKL. Trimming took 5 bases from V and 4 from J, leaving 16 bases between them. CDR3 coding DNA: TGCGCCAGCAGCAATACGGGAGTTTGGGCAGATACGCAGTATTTT. This translates into CASSNTGVWADTQYF.

This chain connects TRBV19 to TRBJ1-2; 10 nucleotides agree with TRBD1. V was pared by 7 bases and J by 2 bases, with 4 bases of the junction left unmatched. There are 14 residues in the CDR3. Looked up from germline, CDR1 is LNHDA and CDR2 is SQIVND (reference sequence). CDR3 coding DNA: TGTGCCAGTATTCGGACAGGGGGAAACTATGGCTACACCTTC. Protein: CASIRTGGNYGYTF. Using reference TRBV19 and TRBJ1-2 for the parts outside the CDR3, the full variable domain is DGGITQSPKYLFRKEGQNVTLSCEQNLNHDAMYWYRQDPGQGLRLIYYSQIVNDFQKGDIAEGYSVSREKKESFPLTVTSAQKNPTAFYLCASIRTGGNYGYTFGSGTRLTVV.

This clone showed up just once. The genes are TRBV7-8 and TRBJ1-5, with TRBD1 matching 9 bases. The ends lost 3 bases at V and 5 bases at J; junction bases unmatched: 2. CDR1 SGHVS and CDR2 FQNEAQ come from the germline V gene. This CDR3 has 14 amino acids. CDR3 region: CASSFGQGYQPQHF. CDR3 DNA: TGTGCCAGCAGCTTCGGACAGGGGTATCAGCCCCAGCATTTT.

This clone appeared a few times. The rearrangement joins TRBV4-2 to TRBJ2-7; perhaps TRBD2 as D (6 bases). The germline V gene encodes CDR1 LGHNA and CDR2 YNFKEQ. The CDR3 is made up of 16 amino acids. Trimming left V 1 base short and J 4 bases short, with 17 bases between. The CDR3 coding sequence is TGTGCCAGCAGCCAAGGCATTTCGGGAGACCCTTACGAGCAGTACTTC. Protein sequence: CASSQGISGDPYEQYF.

This chain uses TRBV1 with TRBJ2-2; the table's D call TRBD2 went unverified against the DNA. TRBV1 is a documented pseudogene. The CDR3 runs 17 residues. CDR3 residues: CTSSPRLAGGASGELFF. The CDR3 DNA follows: TGCACCAGCAGTCCTCGACTAGCGGGAGGTGCCTCCGGGGAGCTGTTTTTT.

V gene TRBV29-1 combines with J gene TRBJ2-1, with TRBD2 matching over 7 bases. There are 12 residues in the CDR3. The V segment lost 5 bases and the J segment 2 bases; nucleotides outside the gene matches: 0. Germline V lookup: CDR1 SQVTM, CDR2 ANQGSEA. For the CDR3, the DNA is TGCAGCGTTACTAGCGCCTACAATGAGCAGTTCTTC. This codes for CSVTSAYNEQFF.

The chain joins TRBV5-1 to TRBJ2-7; 14 bases agree with TRBD2. V trimming: 4 bases; J trimming: 5 bases; junction bases outside the gene matches: 8. Per the germline V gene, CDR1 is SGHRS and CDR2 is YFSETQ. The CDR3 consists of 16 residues. CDR3 bases: TGCGCCAGCAGCACCCTGACTAGCGGGAGGGGGGACGAGCAGTACTTC. The encoded protein is CASSTLTSGRGDEQYF.

This clone has only a few counts. The chain links TRBV5-1 to TRBJ1-2, with D uncertain. V was trimmed by 0 bases and J by 8 bases, leaving 11 bases between them. Per germline, CDR1 SGHRS and CDR2 YFSETQ. The CDR3 extends over 13 amino acids. In DNA form, the CDR3 reads TGCGCCAGCAGCTTGGACAGTTTGTGGGGCTACACCTTC. Its protein product is CASSLDSLWGYTF.